One sample yielded the 24 T cell receptor beta chains listed below, sequenced in a study of T cell repertoires in cytomegalovirus infection. One entry per CDR3 protein, called by TCRdb with MiXCR from the reads. Here the sample spans some 120,000 distinct CDR3 sequences, approximately 30% being singletons. For these receptors, no antigen is known. The sample here was CD8+ T cells from cultured PBMCs, taken from culture after CMV antigen stimulation. These receptors were collected from a human donor in good health (CMV status not recorded). Some clones in this sample may be carry-over from other donors' samples.

The chain has TRBV4-1 and TRBJ2-5; D unresolved. The length of the CDR3 is 14 residues. Looked up from germline, CDR1 is MGHRA and CDR2 is YSYEKL. V was pared by 0 bases and J by 4 bases, with 9 bases between. The CDR3 reads CASSQDRHGETQYF. For the CDR3, the DNA is TGCGCCAGCAGCCAAGATAGACACGGAGAGACCCAGTACTTC.

This clonotype was counted ten times or more. The chain is built from TRBV12-3 or TRBV12-4 and TRBJ1-5, with D maybe TRBD1 (6 bases). Trimming shortened V by 4 bases and J by 4 bases, and 11 bases separated the two germline ends. The CDR3 consists of 14 residues. The CDR3 DNA follows: TGTGCCAGCAGTTGGTGGGGGCCAAATCAGCCCCAGCATTTT. This translates into CASSWWGPNQPQHF.

The CDR3 DNA reads TGTGCCAGCAGCCCCTCGGACGGGACAGATAAAGAGACCCAGTACTTC. This encodes CASSPSDGTDKETQYF. The rearrangement links TRBV7-4 to TRBJ2-5, with 7 positions matching TRBD1. The CDR3 runs 16 residues. Trimming at V came to 5 bases and at J to 3 bases, leaving 12 bases not matched to a gene. Germline V gives CDR1 SGHVT, CDR2 SQSDAQ.

In its sample, this clonotype was seen many times. The V and J genes are TRBV7-9 and TRBJ2-5; possibly TRBD1 or TRBD2 for D (5 bases each). The CDR3 length is 15 residues. The ends were cut back, 4 bases at V and 2 bases at J, with 14 bases in the middle. In germline, CDR1 is SEHNR, CDR2 FQNEAQ (reference sequence). CDR3 amino acids: CASSSDGGRQETQYF. The CDR3 DNA reads as TGTGCCAGCAGCTCAGATGGGGGAAGACAAGAGACCCAGTACTTC.

This clonotype came up a few times. V and J are TRBV4-1 and TRBJ2-7; D perhaps matches TRBD1 (6 bases). Trimming pared 4 bases from V and 6 bases from J, leaving 16 bases between. The germline gives CDR1 MGHRA, CDR2 YSYEKL. The CDR3 covers 14 residues. CDR3 coding DNA: TGCGCCAGCAGCCTCCTAGGACAGACTGGCGAGCAGTACTTC. It codes for CASSLLGQTGEQYF.

This clonotype was seen a few times. The chain is built from TRBV12-3 or TRBV12-4 and TRBJ2-5; 11 bases fit TRBD2. With V trimmed by 4 bases and J by 7 bases, 23 bases remained unmatched. CDR3 size: 20 residues. Here the CDR3 DNA reads TGTGCCAGCAGTTCCGAGGTGGAGCCTCTAGCGGGGGGCCCTGTTGGGACCCAGTACTTC. As protein: CASSSEVEPLAGGPVGTQYF.

This clonotype was seen more than once but under ten times. The chain links TRBV28 to TRBJ2-5, with D tentatively TRBD2 (5 bases). Germline CDR1 and CDR2: MDHEN and SYDVKM. The CDR3 has 13 amino acids. V was shortened by 3 bases and J by 3 bases, with 8 bases between the two germline ends. The chain's CDR3 is CASSFRGKETQYF. The CDR3 DNA sequence: TGTGCCAGCAGTTTCCGGGGAAAAGAGACCCAGTACTTC.

The rearrangement links TRBV7-6 to TRBJ2-2, with 8 nucleotides matching TRBD2. In germline, CDR1 is SGHVS, CDR2 FNYEAQ. V shed 6 bases and J 6 bases; nucleotides not matched to a gene: 6. This CDR3 comprises 14 residues. The CDR3 loop reads CASREERGSGELFF. The CDR3 coding sequence is TGTGCCAGCAGGGAAGAGCGGGGGTCCGGGGAGCTGTTTTTT.

The chain employs TRBV19 and TRBJ1-2; D gene unclear. The CDR3 is made up of 15 amino acids. V was shortened by 11 bases and J by 3 bases, with 22 bases between the two germline ends. CDR1 and CDR2 from the germline V gene are LNHDA and SQIVND (reference sequence). The CDR3 DNA follows: TGTGCCTCCTCCCCATTACCGGGAGCTGACTATGGCTACACCTTC. This gives the protein CASSPLPGADYGYTF.

The chain has TRBV27 and TRBJ2-1, with D possibly matching TRBD1 (6 bases). The CDR3 consists of 12 residues. Germline assignment: CDR1 MNHEY and CDR2 SMNVEV (reference sequence). Deletions cut 4 bases from V and 10 bases from J, with 11 bases between. CDR3 in amino acids: CASSYGTREQFF. Here the CDR3 DNA reads TGTGCCAGCAGTTATGGGACAAGGGAGCAGTTCTTC.

This clonotype occurred a few times. CDR3 loop: CSVEEEGTESSYEQYF. The CDR3 DNA follows: TGCAGCGTTGAAGAAGAGGGGACGGAGAGCTCCTACGAGCAGTACTTC. V gene TRBV29-1 combines with J gene TRBJ2-7; D could derive from TRBD1 or TRBD2 (5 bases each). The germline V gene encodes CDR1 SQVTM and CDR2 ANQGSEA. This CDR3 region has 16 residues. Trimming stripped 0 bases from V and 0 bases from J, with 15 bases between.

V gene TRBV10-3 combines with J gene TRBJ1-5; 7 bases map to TRBD1. Per the germline V gene, CDR1 is ENHRY and CDR2 is SYGVKD. There are 13 residues in the CDR3. The V segment lost 4 bases and the J segment 5 bases; nucleotides outside the gene matches: 2. The CDR3, as DNA: TGTGCCATCAGTGTTACAGGGGATCAGCCCCAGCATTTT. Translated, it gives CAISVTGDQPQHF.

This chain joins TRBV7-9 and TRBJ2-1; D is ambiguous. Trimming cost V 2 bases and J 3 bases, with 14 bases left between them. The CDR3 totals 16 residues. Germline V lookup: CDR1 SEHNR, CDR2 FQNEAQ (reference sequence). CDR3 sequence (DNA): TGTGCCAGCAGCTTAATGGGGTTGGGATTCTACAATGAGCAGTTCTTC. It encodes CASSLMGLGFYNEQFF.

The genes are TRBV27 and TRBJ2-7; tentative D call: TRBD2 (6 bases). The CDR3 contains 13 residues. V lost 1 base to trimming and J lost 6 bases, with 10 bases between them. The germline CDR1 and CDR2 sequences are MNHEY and SMNVEV (reference sequence). The CDR3 nucleotides are TGTGCCAGCAGTTTATACGGGGGTTCCGAGCAGTACTTC. Translation: CASSLYGGSEQYF.

This clonotype was detected many times. The chain employs TRBV4-3 and TRBJ1-2; weak D call: TRBD1 (5 bases). CDR3 length: 15 residues. Trimming stripped 1 base from V and 2 bases from J, with 11 bases between. The germline V gene has CDR1 LGHNA and CDR2 YSLEER. CDR3 sequence reads: CASSQGGRSNYGYTF. In DNA form, the CDR3 reads TGCGCCAGCAGCCAAGGGGGCAGAAGCAACTATGGCTACACCTTC.

This clonotype was observed many times. V usage is TRBV7-2 and J usage is TRBJ2-7; TRBD1 aligns across 9 bases. The CDR3 is made up of 16 amino acids. Germline CDR1 SGHTA, CDR2 FQGNSA. V shed 2 bases, J shed 3 bases, and the junction held 8 bases outside the gene matches. The CDR3 loop is CASSLRGQGRRYEQYF. The DNA for the CDR3 is TGTGCCAGCAGCTTAAGGGGACAGGGCCGACGCTACGAGCAGTACTTC.

The chain joins TRBV7-2 to TRBJ1-1; D gene uncertain. The CDR3 runs 15 residues. Trimming pared 4 bases from V and 5 bases from J, leaving 17 bases between. Per germline, CDR1 SGHTA and CDR2 FQGNSA. CDR3 DNA: TGTGCCAGCAGCTCACCCTGGGTATCGGGAACTGAAGCTTTCTTT. Residues: CASSSPWVSGTEAFF.

The genes are TRBV19 and TRBJ1-1, with TRBD1 as a possible D gene (5 bases). Per germline, CDR1 LNHDA and CDR2 SQIVND (reference sequence). Trimming shortened V by 4 bases and J by 1 base, and 13 bases separated the two germline ends. This CDR3 contains 15 residues. CDR3 protein: CASSTRGNGNTEAFF. The CDR3 DNA reads as TGTGCCAGTAGTACCCGGGGCAACGGGAACACTGAAGCTTTCTTT.

This chain joins TRBV6-1 and TRBJ2-4; TRBD1 agrees at 9 bases. Trimming cost V 2 bases and J 6 bases; bases outside gene matches: 8. CDR3 length: 16 amino acids. The germline CDR1 and CDR2 sequences are MNHNS and SASEGT. The CDR3: CASSERQGVLGNIQYF. The CDR3 coding sequence is TGTGCCAGCAGTGAAAGACAGGGGGTTCTCGGAAACATTCAGTACTTC.

The table lists this clonotype with many counts. V is TRBV27 and J is TRBJ2-7; 15 bases are shared with TRBD2. CDR3 length: 14 amino acids. Trimming at V came to 5 bases and at J to 6 bases, leaving 2 bases not matched to a gene. Germline CDR1 reads MNHEY; CDR2 reads SMNVEV (reference sequence). The CDR3: CASSPGLAGGEQYF. CDR3 DNA: TGTGCCAGCAGTCCGGGACTAGCGGGGGGCGAGCAGTACTTC.

This clonotype was detected only a few times. The chain couples TRBV12-3 or TRBV12-4 to TRBJ2-3; tentatively, D is TRBD1 or TRBD2 (6 bases each). Deletions cut 5 bases from V and 10 bases from J, with 16 bases between. The CDR3 totals 13 residues. DNA for the CDR3: TGTGCCAGCAGTCCCGAGGGGGGACAAGCGCAGTATTTT. It yields the protein CASSPEGGQAQYF.

The chain joins TRBV5-1 to TRBJ2-7; D is possibly TRBD1 (5 bases). Germline-derived CDR1 and CDR2 are SGHRS and YFSETQ. The V and J ends lost 0 bases and 3 bases respectively, with 13 bases between them. The CDR3 totals 15 residues. The CDR3 protein is CASSLDRSRFYEQYF. CDR3 sequence (DNA): TGCGCCAGCAGCTTGGACAGGAGCAGGTTCTACGAGCAGTACTTC.

In its sample, this clonotype was seen a few times. This chain connects TRBV12-3 or TRBV12-4 to TRBJ1-2, with D possibly being TRBD1 (5 bases). V lost 9 bases and J lost 4, with 12 bases in between. The CDR3 runs 12 residues. CDR3 DNA sequence: TGTGCCAGTCGACCCCAGGGCTATGGCTACACCTTC. Translated: CASRPQGYGYTF.

There are many counts of this clonotype. The gene calls are TRBV6-1 and TRBJ2-5, with D perhaps being TRBD1 or TRBD2 (5 bases each). Germline values: CDR1 MNHNS, CDR2 SASEGT. V was shortened by 6 bases and J by 3 bases, with 20 bases between the two germline ends. This CDR3 is 16 amino acids long. In DNA form, the CDR3 reads TGTGCCAGCAGCCAGCGCGCCGGGACGTCGAAAGAGACCCAGTACTTC. It translates to CASSQRAGTSKETQYF.